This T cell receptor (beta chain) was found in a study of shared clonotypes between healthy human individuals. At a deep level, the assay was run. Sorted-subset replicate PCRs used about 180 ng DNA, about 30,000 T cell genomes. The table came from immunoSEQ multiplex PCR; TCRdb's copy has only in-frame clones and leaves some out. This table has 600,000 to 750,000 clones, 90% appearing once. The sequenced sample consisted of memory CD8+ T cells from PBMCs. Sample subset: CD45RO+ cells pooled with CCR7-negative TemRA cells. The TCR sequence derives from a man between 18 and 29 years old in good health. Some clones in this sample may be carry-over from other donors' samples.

CDR3 DNA sequence: TGTGCCTGGAGCCTTTTTCCGGGACTAGCCTACAATGAGCAGTTCTTC. Translating it yields CAWSLFPGLAYNEQFF. The V gene is TRBV30, the J gene TRBJ2-1; TRBD2 aligns across 8 bases. Germline values: CDR1 GTSNPN, CDR2 SVGIG (reference sequence). This CDR3 comprises 16 residues. After removal of 3 bases from V and 2 bases from J, the junction contained 9 bases not matched to a gene. The full variable domain, in which reference TRBV30 and TRBJ2-1 provide the parts outside the CDR3, is SQTIHQWPATLVQPVGSPLSLECTVEGTSNPNLYWYRQAAGRGLQLLFYSVGIGQISSEVPQNLSASRPQDRQFILSSKKLLLSDSGFYLCAWSLFPGLAYNEQFFGPGTRLTVL.